The 28 T cell receptor beta chains below all came from one sample that was sequenced in a study of blood T cell repertoires in COVID-19. The method was immunoSEQ multiplex PCR; TCRdb's version includes in-frame clones alone and lacks a portion of them. The sample lists around 130,000 clones; 80% to 85% were seen once. What was sequenced was peripheral blood. Receptors originate from a human donor in a cohort sampled during active COVID-19.

The rearrangement uses TRBV15 and TRBJ2-2, with D perhaps TRBD2 (5 bases). Trimming cost V 1 base and J 1 base, with 10 bases left between them. The CDR3 covers 16 residues. Germline values: CDR1 LNHNV, CDR2 YYDKDF (reference sequence). The CDR3 DNA is TGTGCCACCAGCAGAGGCCTCGGAGGGAACACCGGGGAGCTGTTTTTT. This gives the protein CATSRGLGGNTGELFF.

J is TRBJ1-2 and V is TRBV7-9, with D unresolved. The CDR3 is 13 amino acids. Per germline, CDR1 SEHNR and CDR2 FQNEAQ (reference sequence). Trimming took 0 bases from V and 8 from J, leaving 10 bases between them. CDR3 loop: CASSLAGLAGYTF. CDR3 in DNA: TGTGCCAGCAGCTTAGCGGGCCTCGCCGGCTACACCTTC.

This clone turned up a few times. A read error may produce the germline difference seen at one junction end. V is TRBV7-7 and J is TRBJ2-2; D gene uncertain. In germline, CDR1 is SSHAT, CDR2 FNYEAQ (reference sequence). This CDR3 is 15 amino acids long. The CDR3: CASSLDTGNTGELFF. The DNA for the CDR3 is TGTGCTAGCAGCTTAGATACTGGGAACACCGGGGAGCTGTTTTTT.

The gene calls are TRBV13 and TRBJ2-2, with a weak D call TRBD2 (6 bases). Germline V lookup: CDR1 PRHDT, CDR2 FYEKMQ (reference sequence). The CDR3 has 15 residues. V shed 4 bases and J shed 1 base, with 10 bases lying between them. The CDR3 DNA follows: TGTGCCAGCAGCTCGCCGGGAGTGAACACCGGGGAGCTGTTTTTT. Its protein product is CASSSPGVNTGELFF.

This clone was picked up a small number of times. In the same sample, other DNA sequences code for this CDR3. The chain couples TRBV5-1 to TRBJ1-1, with TRBD1 identical over 9 bases. Trimming cost V 0 bases and J 4 bases; bases outside gene matches: 1. CDR3 size: 14 residues. The germline CDR1 and CDR2 sequences are SGHRS and YFSETQ. The CDR3 region is CASSLGDRVTEAFF. DNA for the CDR3: TGCGCCAGCAGCTTGGGGGACAGGGTCACTGAAGCTTTCTTT.

The chain employs TRBV27 and TRBJ1-1; 7 bases fit TRBD1. The CDR3 has 15 residues. V lost 3 bases, J lost 4 bases, and 8 bases stayed unmatched. The germline gives CDR1 MNHEY, CDR2 SMNVEV (reference sequence). The CDR3 is CASSFPSGGITEAFF. The CDR3 DNA sequence: TGTGCCAGCAGTTTCCCGTCAGGGGGGATCACTGAAGCTTTCTTT.

This chain uses TRBV18 with TRBJ2-1; the match to TRBD1 covers 7 bases. The V and J ends lost 5 bases and 5 bases, in that order; junction bases with no gene match: 3. The CDR3 consists of 13 residues. Germline CDR1 reads KGHSH; CDR2 reads LQKENI. This chain's CDR3 is CASSSGTDNEQFF. The CDR3 DNA follows: TGTGCCAGCTCATCCGGGACAGACAATGAGCAGTTCTTC.

The V call is TRBV11-3, the J call TRBJ2-2; D gene uncertain. Trimming removed 0 bases at V and 6 bases at J, with 5 bases between. CDR1 and CDR2 from the germline V gene are SGHNT and YENEEA. The CDR3 covers 13 residues. The CDR3 DNA is TGTGCCAGCAGCTTAGATTATGCCGGGGAGCTGTTTTTT. Protein sequence: CASSLDYAGELFF.

This rearrangement joins TRBV12-3 or TRBV12-4 to TRBJ1-4, with no clear D. Between the trimmed V and J ends, which lost 5 bases and 9 bases, there was a span of 10 bases. The CDR3 loop spans 12 amino acids. The CDR3 loop is CASSPGPQKLFF. Here the CDR3 DNA reads TGTGCCAGCAGTCCCGGTCCCCAAAAACTGTTTTTT.

The rearrangement joins TRBV9 to TRBJ2-3; 9 positions agree with TRBD1. V shed 3 bases and J 7 bases; nucleotides not matched to a gene: 9. CDR1 is SGDLS, CDR2 YYNGEE, per germline. The CDR3 covers 15 residues. This chain's CDR3 is CASSARGTGPNTQYF. The CDR3 DNA reads TGTGCCAGCAGCGCAAGGGGGACAGGGCCAAATACGCAGTATTTT.

The chain is built from TRBV7-2 and TRBJ1-5; D unclear. There are 15 residues in the CDR3. Germline loops: CDR1 SGHTA, CDR2 FQGNSA. With 1 base removed from V and 0 bases from J, the gap between germline ends came to 7 bases. As DNA, the CDR3 is TGTGCCAGCAGCTTAGGAGGGTTTAGCAATCAGCCCCAGCATTTT. Protein: CASSLGGFSNQPQHF.

The rearrangement links TRBV27 to TRBJ2-7, with D perhaps matching TRBD1 (5 bases). Germline assignment: CDR1 MNHEY and CDR2 SMNVEV (reference sequence). Trimming took 4 bases from V and 1 from J, leaving 11 bases between them. This CDR3 is built from 14 residues. CDR3 protein: CASSSSTVSYEQYF. In DNA, the CDR3 is TGTGCCAGCAGTTCCTCGACAGTGTCCTACGAGCAGTACTTC.

This clone was detected a few times. The rearrangement joins TRBV2 to TRBJ2-1; D is possibly TRBD2 (7 bases). The CDR3 loop spans 15 amino acids. Trimming pared 3 bases from V and 7 bases from J, leaving 16 bases between. CDR1 SNHLY and CDR2 FYNNEI come from the germline V gene. CDR3 nucleotide sequence: TGTGCCAGCAGTGATAGGGGGAGGGCGGTTAATGAGCAGTTCTTC. Encoded protein: CASSDRGRAVNEQFF.

The CDR3: CASRPANSGANVLTF. The CDR3 DNA reads TGTGCCAGCAGGCCAGCGAACTCTGGGGCCAACGTCCTGACTTTC. The chain couples TRBV3-1 (or the pseudogene TRBV3-2) to TRBJ2-6; D unclear. Germline values: CDR1 LGHDT, CDR2 YNNKEL (reference sequence). CDR3 length equals 15 residues. V lost 6 bases to trimming and J lost 0 bases, with 9 bases between them.

The rearrangement uses TRBV2 and TRBJ2-3, with 8 bases aligning to TRBD2. V was clipped by 4 bases and J by 3 bases; unmatched bases: 3. Germline V lookup: CDR1 SNHLY, CDR2 FYNNEI. The CDR3 has 14 residues. The CDR3 spells CASSGRLATDTQYF. The DNA for the CDR3 is TGTGCCAGCAGTGGGAGACTAGCGACAGATACGCAGTATTTT.

This chain's CDR3 is CASSLGGYEQYF. CDR3 DNA: TGTGCCAGCAGTTTGGGAGGCTACGAGCAGTACTTC. The rearrangement joins TRBV28 to TRBJ2-7, with D possibly TRBD2 on 6 matching bases. This CDR3 has 12 residues. CDR1 MDHEN and CDR2 SYDVKM come from the germline V gene. V dropped 3 bases and J dropped 3 bases, with 6 bases sitting between them.

The chain carries TRBV6-5 and TRBJ1-2; D is possibly TRBD1 (6 bases). The CDR3 loop spans 14 amino acids. The V and J ends lost 0 bases and 8 bases respectively, with 13 bases between them. Looked up from germline, CDR1 is MNHEY and CDR2 is SVGAGI. CDR3 region: CASSYSKGVKGYTF. In nucleotides, the CDR3 is TGTGCCAGCAGTTACTCGAAGGGGGTTAAAGGCTACACCTTC.

The CDR3: CASSSVGPAGKLTDTQYF. In nucleotides, the CDR3 is TGTGCCAGCAGCTCCGTTGGACCAGCGGGGAAGCTCACAGATACGCAGTATTTT. This chain connects TRBV11-2 to TRBJ2-3, with 7 bases aligning to TRBD2. This CDR3 comprises 18 residues. From germline, CDR1 is SGHAT and CDR2 FQNNGV. V trimming: 4 bases; J trimming: 2 bases; junction bases outside the gene matches: 15.

The chain couples TRBV6-5 to TRBJ2-2; D might be TRBD1 (6 bases). The length of the CDR3 is 14 residues. V was shortened by 10 bases and J by 5 bases, with 17 bases between the two germline ends. Per the germline V gene, CDR1 is MNHEY and CDR2 is SVGAGI. Here the CDR3 DNA reads TGTGCCACCTTGGACAGCACCCAAACCGGGGAGCTGTTTTTT. It specifies CATLDSTQTGELFF.

This clone was counted only a few times. V gene TRBV20-1 combines with J gene TRBJ1-5; D call uncertain. Trimming took 3 bases from V and 7 from J, leaving 4 bases between them. From germline, CDR1 is DFQATT and CDR2 SNEGSKA (reference sequence). There are 10 residues in the CDR3. CDR3 protein: CSASRQPQHF. The CDR3 coding sequence is TGCAGTGCTAGCAGGCAGCCCCAGCATTTT.

This clone was counted a single time. This chain uses TRBV19 with TRBJ2-3, with TRBD2 as a possible D gene (6 bases). This CDR3 is built from 14 residues. The germline gives CDR1 LNHDA, CDR2 SQIVND (reference sequence). V lost 9 bases and J lost 3, with 16 bases in between. CDR3 coding DNA: TGTGCCAGCGCCGGGGGTCGTACGACAGATACGCAGTATTTT. Translating gives CASAGGRTTDTQYF.

The gene calls are TRBV11-2 and TRBJ2-1, with unresolved D. The germline gives CDR1 SGHAT, CDR2 FQNNGV. CDR3 length: 15 residues. Trimming took 6 bases from V and 6 from J, leaving 18 bases between them. CDR3 region: CASRIPGHWSNEQFF. The DNA for the CDR3 is TGTGCCAGCAGGATTCCGGGTCACTGGTCCAATGAGCAGTTCTTC.

V usage is TRBV7-9 and J usage is TRBJ1-2, with TRBD1 identical over 10 bases. The CDR3 contains 14 residues. V lost 3 bases and J lost 5; bases outside the gene matches: 3. Per the germline V gene, CDR1 is SEHNR and CDR2 is FQNEAQ (reference sequence). In DNA form, the CDR3 reads TGTGCCAGCAGCTTTGGACAGGGGGTGTATGGCTACACCTTC. It translates to CASSFGQGVYGYTF.

J is TRBJ1-4 and V is TRBV4-1, with D uncertain. The CDR3 has 14 residues. Germline V gene lookup returns CDR1 MGHRA and CDR2 YSYEKL. Trimming took off 1 base at V and 5 bases at J, with 8 bases between the two ends. The CDR3 here is CASSQGLGNEKLFF. The CDR3 DNA is TGCGCCAGCAGCCAAGGGCTCGGGAATGAAAAACTGTTTTTT.

J is TRBJ2-7 and V is TRBV28, with D tentatively TRBD2 (6 bases). Germline CDR1 and CDR2: MDHEN and SYDVKM. This CDR3 has 15 amino acids. Trimming removed 2 bases from V and 0 bases from J, with 11 bases in between. CDR3 residues: CASSLEGGASYEQYF. DNA of the CDR3: TGTGCCAGCAGTTTAGAAGGAGGGGCCTCCTACGAGCAGTACTTC.

The chain carries TRBV4-1 and TRBJ2-5; 8 bases line up with TRBD2. Trimming removed 4 bases from V and 0 bases from J; junction bases left unmatched: 10. The CDR3 runs 17 residues. The germline V gene encodes CDR1 MGHRA and CDR2 YSYEKL. CDR3: CASSPGPGGLYQETQYF. The CDR3 bases are TGCGCCAGCAGCCCCGGCCCGGGGGGGCTCTACCAAGAGACCCAGTACTTC.

The CDR3 nucleotides are TGTGCCAGCAGCTTGGGACAGGGGGCTATTATGAACACTGAAGCTTTCTTT. It yields the protein CASSLGQGAIMNTEAFF. This chain connects TRBV5-5 to TRBJ1-1, with TRBD1 matching 10 bases. CDR1 SGHKS and CDR2 YYEKEE come from the germline V gene (reference sequence). The trim removed 0 bases at V and 0 bases at J, leaving 5 bases unmatched. CDR3 length: 17 amino acids.

This chain links TRBV6-5 with TRBJ1-1; TRBD1 aligns across 7 bases. This CDR3 is 14 amino acids long. V lost 7 bases, J lost 0 bases, and 5 bases stayed unmatched. Germline V lookup: CDR1 MNHEY, CDR2 SVGAGI. The CDR3 spells CASMRQGLNTEAFF. The CDR3, as DNA: TGTGCCAGCATGAGACAGGGACTGAACACTGAAGCTTTCTTT.